The present entry profiles one TCR beta chain with its context. The antigen is not known. Looked up from germline, CDR1 is SEHNR and CDR2 is FQNEAQ (reference sequence). V was pared by 3 bases and J by 3 bases, with 4 bases of the junction left unmatched. The CDR3 has 15 amino acids. TCRdb recomputed calls from the 5' RACE reads with MiXCR, one row per CDR3 protein. Seen here are about 530,000 distinct CDR3 sequences, about a fifth observed once, and the top ten hold approximately 0.5%. The sample originates from a study of identical twins. Study outcomes and limitations: Zero-insertion analyses could be partly confounded by invariant MAIT and iNKT cells. Researchers reported excess low generation probability among twin-shared out-of-frame alpha sequences.

These data were also reused for a study on yellow fever vaccine responses in identical twins.

The V call is TRBV7-9, the J call TRBJ2-3, with TRBD1 identical over 9 bases. This TCR came from a woman aged 18 to 35 in good health. Sequencing used CD4+ T cells sorted from blood. The CDR3 protein is CASSLTGTGTDTQYF. The CDR3 region has the DNA TGTGCCAGCAGCTTGACCGGGACAGGGACAGATACGCAGTATTTT.